What follows are 23 T cell receptor beta chains derived from one specimen sequenced in a study of response to subunit inactivated influenza vaccine. TCRdb used MiXCR to reprocess the RT-PCR reads, holding one entry per CDR3 protein. The top ten clones hold roughly 10% of a sample with 300,000 to 350,000 distinct CDR3 sequences, about a fifth of them seen once. The sample consisted of PBMCs from blood, taken less than 22 months after vaccination. The receptors shown here come from a man in his fifties or sixties who received an inactivated influenza vaccine.

The rearrangement links TRBV12-3 or TRBV12-4 to TRBJ2-6; D is undetermined. V lost 5 bases and J lost 4, with 6 bases in between. The CDR3 loop spans 13 amino acids. The chain's CDR3 is CASSTRGANVLTF. CDR3 nucleotide sequence: TGTGCCAGCAGTACCAGAGGGGCCAACGTCCTGACTTTC.

This CDR3 reads CASSPLDMYNEQFF. CDR3 coding DNA: TGTGCCAGCAGTCCCCTGGACATGTACAATGAGCAGTTCTTC. V is TRBV28 and J is TRBJ2-1, with D perhaps matching TRBD1 (5 bases). Trimming took 5 bases from V and 4 from J, leaving 12 bases between them. The CDR3 extends over 14 amino acids. Germline CDR1 reads MDHEN; CDR2 reads SYDVKM.

This clonotype was seen repeatedly, ten times or more. The chain employs TRBV5-1 and TRBJ2-2; weak D call: TRBD2 (6 bases). This CDR3 is 15 amino acids long. Trimming took 5 bases from V and 1 from J, leaving 12 bases between them. Germline V gene lookup returns CDR1 SGHRS and CDR2 YFSETQ. The CDR3 sequence is CASSEGLVNTGELFF. DNA of the CDR3: TGCGCCAGCAGTGAGGGACTGGTGAACACCGGGGAGCTGTTTTTT.

This clonotype was counted only a few times. The chain is built from TRBV4-1 and TRBJ2-7, with D possibly matching TRBD1 (5 bases). Per the germline V gene, CDR1 is MGHRA and CDR2 is YSYEKL. This CDR3 has 15 residues. V lost 1 base, J lost 2 bases, and 12 bases lay in between. CDR3 sequence reads: CASSQAQTVAYEQYF. Written as DNA, the CDR3 is TGCGCCAGCAGCCAAGCGCAGACAGTAGCCTACGAGCAGTACTTC.

This clonotype was recorded at least ten times. V is TRBV9 and J is TRBJ1-1; D remains unclear. This CDR3 region has 12 residues. Germline values: CDR1 SGDLS, CDR2 YYNGEE. V lost 3 bases, J lost 4 bases, and 7 bases lay in between. The CDR3 protein is CASSGSLTEAFF. The CDR3 DNA is TGTGCCAGCAGCGGGAGTCTCACTGAAGCTTTCTTT.

This clonotype was counted a few times. The V call is TRBV16, the J call TRBJ2-7; possibly TRBD2 for D (6 bases). Germline CDR1 is KGHSY and CDR2 is FQNENV. This CDR3 is built from 13 residues. Trimming cost V 4 bases and J 0 bases, with 7 bases left between them. The CDR3 is CASSLDYSYEQYF. DNA of the CDR3: TGTGCCAGCAGCCTGGACTACTCCTACGAGCAGTACTTC.

The chain joins TRBV27 to TRBJ2-3; the match to TRBD2 covers 9 bases. Germline V gene data show CDR1 as MNHEY and CDR2 as SMNVEV (reference sequence). The V segment lost 5 bases and the J segment 3 bases; nucleotides outside the gene matches: 15. This CDR3 has 18 amino acids. CDR3 coding DNA: TGTGCCAGCAGTGCGCACCTGACTAGCGGAGTACCAACAGATACGCAGTATTTT. Translated, it gives CASSAHLTSGVPTDTQYF.

The rearrangement links TRBV6-1 to TRBJ2-7, with TRBD1 matching over 7 bases. There are 15 residues in the CDR3. Germline V gene data show CDR1 as MNHNS and CDR2 as SASEGT. J lost 3 bases, V lost 6 bases, and 11 bases had no gene match. The CDR3 loop is CASSAGTAVSYEQYF. CDR3 nucleotide sequence: TGTGCCAGCAGCGCCGGGACAGCCGTGAGCTACGAGCAGTACTTC.

The chain employs TRBV12-3 or TRBV12-4 and TRBJ1-4; D is undetermined. CDR3 size: 13 residues. The V end was cut by 6 bases, the J end by 5 bases, with 10 bases between. CDR3 residues: CASSLRRNEKLFF. The CDR3 nucleotides are TGTGCCAGCAGCCTCCGTAGGAATGAAAAACTGTTTTTT.

This clonotype has only a few counts. The chain joins TRBV15 to TRBJ1-2, with D possibly TRBD1 on 6 matching bases. There are 15 residues in the CDR3. Trimming stripped 0 bases from V and 7 bases from J, with 15 bases between. The germline gives CDR1 LNHNV, CDR2 YYDKDF (reference sequence). CDR3 coding DNA: TGTGCCACCAGCAGAGATAAGGGGGACATGCGTGGCTACACCTTC. It codes for CATSRDKGDMRGYTF.

The DNA for the CDR3 is TGTGCCAGCAGCTTTGTAACCGGGAGATCCTCCTACGAGCAGTACTTC. Translated, it gives CASSFVTGRSSYEQYF. The gene calls are TRBV5-5 and TRBJ2-7; D is perhaps TRBD2 (6 bases). V lost 2 bases and J 0 bases, leaving 15 bases between the germline ends. CDR3 length: 16 amino acids. Looked up from germline, CDR1 is SGHKS and CDR2 is YYEKEE (reference sequence).

A few counts support this clonotype. The chain combines TRBV15 with TRBJ1-5, with D possibly matching TRBD1 (6 bases). Deletions cut 0 bases from V and 0 bases from J, with 12 bases between. The CDR3 consists of 17 residues. Germline V gene data show CDR1 as LNHNV and CDR2 as YYDKDF (reference sequence). The CDR3, as DNA: TGTGCCACCAGCAGAGAAGTCAGGACAGCTAGCAATCAGCCCCAGCATTTT. Translated, it gives CATSREVRTASNQPQHF.

The CDR3 spells CASSLGVQDTQYF. CDR3 DNA sequence: TGCGCCAGCAGCTTGGGGGTTCAAGATACGCAGTATTTT. This sequence joins TRBV5-1 and TRBJ2-3, with D hard to call. V dropped 0 bases and J dropped 5 bases, with 7 bases sitting between them. Germline V lookup: CDR1 SGHRS, CDR2 YFSETQ. The CDR3 spans 13 residues.

This clonotype was detected only a few times. The V call is TRBV20-1, the J call TRBJ2-7; 11 bases are a match to TRBD1. Germline CDR1 and CDR2: DFQATT and SNEGSKA (reference sequence). This CDR3 has 14 residues. V lost 6 bases and J lost 4; bases outside the gene matches: 8. DNA of the CDR3: TGCAGTGCCAAGGCGGGGGACAGGGGGTACGAGCAGTACTTC. Translation gives CSAKAGDRGYEQYF.

This clonotype was picked up a small number of times. This sequence joins TRBV7-2 and TRBJ1-1; TRBD1 is a possible D gene (5 bases). The germline V and J ends were trimmed by 2 bases and 3 bases, with 16 bases remaining between them. From germline, CDR1 is SGHTA and CDR2 FQGNSA. The CDR3 extends over 16 amino acids. The CDR3 DNA reads as TGTGCCAGCAGCTTATCGCGGGGGTTTAGGGACACTGAAGCTTTCTTT. Protein product: CASSLSRGFRDTEAFF.

There are many counts of this clonotype. This chain connects TRBV12-3 or TRBV12-4 to TRBJ1-2, with D possibly being TRBD1 (6 bases). The V gene lost 6 bases and the J gene lost 4 bases, with 15 bases spanning the gap. This CDR3 spans 14 amino acids. Here the CDR3 reads CASSLRVGGYGYTF. The DNA of the CDR3 is TGTGCCAGCAGCCTTCGGGTAGGGGGCTATGGCTACACCTTC.

The gene calls are TRBV5-4 and TRBJ2-7; D is perhaps TRBD1 (6 bases). Trimming removed 2 bases from V and 3 bases from J, with 9 bases in between. Looked up from germline, CDR1 is SGHNT and CDR2 is YYREEE (reference sequence). This CDR3 comprises 13 residues. For the CDR3, the DNA is TGTGCCAGCAGCTTATTACAGGGCTACGAGCAGTACTTC. Translated: CASSLLQGYEQYF.

The CDR3 DNA sequence: TGTGCCAGCAGTGATCTGGTCGGGGCGCAAGAGACCCAGTACTTC. Its translation is CASSDLVGAQETQYF. This chain links TRBV2 with TRBJ2-5, with D perhaps being TRBD1 or TRBD2 (5 bases each). The CDR3 sequence is 15 residues long. Trimming pared 3 bases from V and 2 bases from J, leaving 13 bases between. CDR1 is SNHLY and CDR2 is FYNNEI in the germline V gene.

This clonotype was detected only a few times. This chain uses TRBV7-9 with TRBJ2-1; D call uncertain. V was cut by 5 bases and J by 5 bases, with 4 bases left in between. This CDR3 comprises 11 residues. Germline CDR1 is SEHNR and CDR2 is FQNEAQ (reference sequence). The CDR3 DNA is TGTGCCAGCAGCGACCACAATGAGCAGTTCTTC. Translating gives CASSDHNEQFF.

This chain links TRBV7-9 with TRBJ1-1; TRBD1 aligns across 8 bases. Germline V CDR1 and CDR2: SEHNR, FQNEAQ (reference sequence). V shed 5 bases and J 5 bases; nucleotides not matched to a gene: 10. The CDR3 sequence is 15 residues long. The CDR3 is CASSDKGQGRTEAFF. As DNA, the CDR3 is TGTGCCAGCAGCGATAAAGGACAGGGTCGAACTGAAGCTTTCTTT. The complete variable domain, with remaining parts taken from reference TRBV7-9 and TRBJ1-1, reads DTGVSQNPRHKITKRGQNVTFRCDPISEHNRLYWYRQTLGQGPEFLTYFQNEAQLEKSRLLSDRFSAERPKGSFSTLEIQRTEQGDSAMYLCASSDKGQGRTEAFFGQGTRLTVV.

In this sample, this clonotype turned up a few times. The CDR3 spells CASSLRTLNTEAFF. CDR3 coding DNA: TGTGCCAGCAGCTTAAGGACATTGAACACTGAAGCTTTCTTT. The gene calls are TRBV7-2 and TRBJ1-1; possible D gene TRBD1, 5 bases. Deletions cut 2 bases from V and 0 bases from J, with 7 bases between. There are 14 residues in the CDR3. Germline V gene lookup returns CDR1 SGHTA and CDR2 FQGNSA.

The V and J genes are TRBV28 and TRBJ2-3; D is unresolved. The CDR3 is 14 amino acids. Germline CDR1 is MDHEN and CDR2 is SYDVKM. The germline V and J ends were trimmed by 5 bases and 1 base, with 10 bases remaining between them. The CDR3 region is CASSRYSGTDTQYF. The DNA for the CDR3 is TGTGCCAGCAGTCGTTATTCCGGCACAGATACGCAGTATTTT. The full variable domain, its missing parts supplied by reference TRBV28 and TRBJ2-3, is DVKVTQSSRYLVKRTGEKVFLECVQDMDHENMFWYRQDPGLGLRLIYFSYDVKMKEKGDIPEGYSVSREKKERFSLILESASTNQTSMYLCASSRYSGTDTQYFGPGTRLTVL.

This chain connects TRBV12-3 or TRBV12-4 to TRBJ2-7; D is tentatively TRBD1 or TRBD2 (5 bases each). The CDR3 contains 18 residues. Trimming took 6 bases from V and 2 from J, leaving 26 bases between them. In nucleotides, the CDR3 is TGTGCCAGCAGGGCTTCCTGGGGGTCCGGGCTTCGACCCTACGAGCAGTACTTC. This sequence encodes CASRASWGSGLRPYEQYF.